The 10 T cell receptor beta chains given below trace back to one sample, sequenced in a study of blood T cell repertoires in COVID-19. Clones were read by immunoSEQ multiplex PCR, and TCRdb kept only the in-frame ones, dropping some. The sample records a few hundred thousand clones, 70% to 90% being singletons. The sequencing sample was made of PBMCs or T cells enriched from blood (not recorded which). The receptors originated from a woman between 40 and 55 years old who had recovered from COVID-19.

This clone appeared once. The chain recombines TRBV18 with TRBJ2-1; 14 nucleotides agree with TRBD2. V gave up 5 bases and J gave up 8 bases; unmatched junction bases: 5. CDR3 length: 15 amino acids. From germline, CDR1 is KGHSH and CDR2 LQKENI. As DNA, the CDR3 is TGTGCCAGCTCAACCGGGACTAGCGGGGGCGATGAGCAGTTCTTC. Translation gives CASSTGTSGGDEQFF.

CDR3 nucleotide sequence: TGTGCCAGCAGCCCCGACAGGGAAACTGAGCAGTTCTTC. Encoded protein: CASSPDRETEQFF. The chain has TRBV5-8 and TRBJ2-1; TRBD1 matches at 7 bases. Germline assignment: CDR1 SGHTS and CDR2 YDEGEE. The CDR3 loop spans 13 amino acids. V lost 4 bases to trimming and J lost 9 bases; unmatched junction nucleotides: 7. Using reference TRBV5-8 and TRBJ2-1 for the parts outside the CDR3, the full variable domain is EAGVTQSPTHLIKTRGQQATLRCSPISGHTSVYWYQQALGLGLQFLLWYDEGEERNRGNFPPRFSGRQFPNYSSELNVNALELEDSALYLCASSPDRETEQFFGPGTRLTVL.

This rearrangement joins TRBV7-2 to TRBJ2-1; D call uncertain. Trimming took off 1 base at V and 5 bases at J, with 12 bases between the two ends. The V gene's germline CDR1 is SGHTA and CDR2 FQGNSA. The CDR3 runs to 15 residues. CDR3 DNA sequence: TGTGCCAGCAGCTTAGTATCGAGTGAAAACAATGAGCAGTTCTTC. Translation: CASSLVSSENNEQFF.

In nucleotides, the CDR3 is TGTGCCAGCAGCTTAGCATGGGGAGAGCAAGAGACCCAGTACTTC. Protein product: CASSLAWGEQETQYF. The chain couples TRBV7-2 to TRBJ2-5; D may be TRBD2 (5 bases). CDR1 and CDR2 (germline): SGHTA, FQGNSA. The CDR3 sequence is 15 residues long. Between the trimmed V and J ends, which lost 0 bases and 2 bases, there was a span of 10 bases.

V is TRBV9 and J is TRBJ1-3, with a weak D call TRBD1 (5 bases). The CDR3 is made up of 17 amino acids. Trimming took 0 bases from V and 2 from J, leaving 15 bases between them. Germline CDR1 reads SGDLS; CDR2 reads YYNGEE. CDR3 region: CASSVAPVGVAGNTIYF. The CDR3 DNA sequence: TGTGCCAGCAGCGTAGCCCCCGTAGGGGTAGCTGGAAACACCATATATTTT. The full variable domain, rest sourced from reference TRBV9 and TRBJ1-3, is DSGVTQTPKHLITATGQRVTLRCSPRSGDLSVYWYQQSLDQGLQFLIQYYNGEERAKGNILERFSAQQFPDLHSELNLSSLELGDSALYFCASSVAPVGVAGNTIYFGEGSWLTVV.

This clone was found a few times. The sample has other DNA sequences that encode this CDR3 too. This chain joins TRBV19 and TRBJ1-2, with TRBD1 identical over 7 bases. The CDR3 totals 16 residues. CDR1 and CDR2 (germline): LNHDA, SQIVND (reference sequence). The V gene end was trimmed by 3 bases and the J gene end by 3 bases; junction bases not matched to a gene: 10. CDR3 region: CASSMGNRGADYGYTF. The CDR3 DNA is TGTGCCAGTAGTATGGGAAACAGGGGAGCAGACTATGGCTACACCTTC.

This rearrangement joins TRBV2 to TRBJ2-5; 8 bases agree with TRBD1. V lost 6 bases, J lost 4 bases, and 7 bases stayed unmatched. This CDR3 comprises 14 residues. Germline loops: CDR1 SNHLY, CDR2 FYNNEI. The DNA of the CDR3 is TGTGCCAGCAGCTCGACAGGGGATGGAGAGACCCAGTACTTC. Encoded protein: CASSSTGDGETQYF.

This chain links TRBV19 with TRBJ2-1, with a possible D match to TRBD1 (5 bases). The CDR3 has 15 amino acids. Germline-derived CDR1 and CDR2 are LNHDA and SQIVND (reference sequence). The V end was cut by 5 bases, the J end by 8 bases, with 19 bases between. The CDR3 DNA sequence: TGTGCCAGTAGTCCTACAGGTTATCTTGTCGATGAGCAGTTCTTC. This encodes CASSPTGYLVDEQFF. The full variable domain, rest sourced from reference TRBV19 and TRBJ2-1, is DGGITQSPKYLFRKEGQNVTLSCEQNLNHDAMYWYRQDPGQGLRLIYYSQIVNDFQKGDIAEGYSVSREKKESFPLTVTSAQKNPTAFYLCASSPTGYLVDEQFFGPGTRLTVL.

V gene TRBV4-3 combines with J gene TRBJ2-1; D perhaps matches TRBD2 (6 bases). Germline CDR1 and CDR2: LGHNA and YSLEER. Trimming left V 0 bases short and J 7 bases short, with 22 bases between. CDR3 size: 18 residues. CDR3 bases: TGCGCCAGCAGCCAAGAAGGGGCGGGACGGTTAGGCCAGAATGAGCAGTTCTTC. Protein: CASSQEGAGRLGQNEQFF.

This clone was recorded only once. The chain is built from TRBV5-4 and TRBJ1-2, with D possibly being TRBD1 (6 bases). Deletions cut 2 bases from V and 6 bases from J, with 11 bases between. Germline CDR1 reads SGHNT; CDR2 reads YYREEE (reference sequence). The CDR3 has 13 residues. CDR3 in DNA: TGTGCCAGCAGCTTCAGGGGAGGGGATGGCTACACCTTC. Its protein is CASSFRGGDGYTF.